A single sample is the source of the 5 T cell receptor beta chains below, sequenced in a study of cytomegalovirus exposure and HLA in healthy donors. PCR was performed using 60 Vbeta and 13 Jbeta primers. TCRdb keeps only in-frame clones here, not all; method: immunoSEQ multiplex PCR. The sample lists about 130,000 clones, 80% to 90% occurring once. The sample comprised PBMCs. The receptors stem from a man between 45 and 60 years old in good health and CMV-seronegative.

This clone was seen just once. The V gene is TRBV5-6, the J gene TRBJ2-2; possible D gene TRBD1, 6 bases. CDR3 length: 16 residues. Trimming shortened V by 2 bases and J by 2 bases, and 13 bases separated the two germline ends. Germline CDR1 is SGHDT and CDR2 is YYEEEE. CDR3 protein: CASSFAGTINTGELFF. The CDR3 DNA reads TGTGCCAGCAGCTTCGCCGGGACAATTAACACCGGGGAGCTGTTTTTT.

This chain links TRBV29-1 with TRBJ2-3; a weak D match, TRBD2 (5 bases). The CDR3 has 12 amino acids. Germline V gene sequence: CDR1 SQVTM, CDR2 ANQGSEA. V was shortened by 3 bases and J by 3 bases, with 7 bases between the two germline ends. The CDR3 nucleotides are TGCAGCGTTGATTTAGCGACAGATACGCAGTATTTT. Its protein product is CSVDLATDTQYF.

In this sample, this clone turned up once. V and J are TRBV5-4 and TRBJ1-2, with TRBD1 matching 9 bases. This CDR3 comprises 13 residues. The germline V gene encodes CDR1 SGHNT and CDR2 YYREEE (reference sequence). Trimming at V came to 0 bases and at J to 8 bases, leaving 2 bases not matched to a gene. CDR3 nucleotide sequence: TGTGCCAGCAGCTTGGACAGGGGGCCAGGCTACACCTTC. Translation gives CASSLDRGPGYTF.

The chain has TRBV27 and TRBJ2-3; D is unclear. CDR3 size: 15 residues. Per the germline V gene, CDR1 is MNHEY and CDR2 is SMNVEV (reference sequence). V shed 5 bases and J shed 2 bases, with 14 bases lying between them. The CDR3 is CASSRDTPFTDTQYF. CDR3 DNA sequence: TGTGCCAGCAGTCGTGACACCCCTTTCACAGATACGCAGTATTTT.

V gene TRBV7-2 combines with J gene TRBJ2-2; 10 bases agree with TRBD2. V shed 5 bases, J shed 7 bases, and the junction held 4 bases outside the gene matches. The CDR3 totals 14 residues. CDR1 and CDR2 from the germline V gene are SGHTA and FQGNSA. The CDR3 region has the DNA TGTGCCAGCAGCCCTAGACTAGCGGGCGGGGAGCTGTTTTTT. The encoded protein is CASSPRLAGGELFF.